The 8 T cell receptor beta chains in this list originate from one sample, sequenced in a study of blood T cell repertoires in COVID-19. The data were produced by immunoSEQ multiplex PCR, yet TCRdb's version contains in-frame clones alone and is incomplete. Of approximately 250,000 clones listed, about 91% were seen once; the top ten hold 2% to 2.5%. The specimen sequenced was PBMCs or T cells enriched from blood (not recorded which). Source of these receptors: a woman aged 40 to 50 with acute COVID-19.

J is TRBJ1-5 and V is TRBV3-1 (or the pseudogene TRBV3-2); D call uncertain. Germline assignment: CDR1 LGHDT and CDR2 YNNKEL (reference sequence). CDR3 length: 13 residues. V was shortened by 2 bases and J by 5 bases, with 7 bases between the two germline ends. CDR3 sequence (DNA): TGTGCCAGCAGCCAATTTTCTGATCAGCCCCAGCATTTT. This translates into CASSQFSDQPQHF.

The chain carries TRBV21-1 and TRBJ2-7; TRBD2 is taken as the D call from the table, unchecked against the DNA. TRBV21-1 is shown as a pseudogene. The CDR3 runs to 16 residues. CDR3 sequence (DNA): TGTGCGACCAGAAACGACGGGCTAGCGGGAGGGAACGAGCAGTACGTC. Translation: CATRNDGLAGGNEQYV.

The chain uses TRBV24-1 and TRBJ1-1; the D is unclear. CDR1 is KGHDR, CDR2 SFDVKD, per germline. The germline V and J ends were trimmed by 7 bases and 1 base, with 12 bases remaining between them. This CDR3 spans 14 amino acids. The CDR3 region has the DNA TGTGCCACCAGGGGCGCGACAACGAACACTGAAGCTTTCTTT. Its protein is CATRGATTNTEAFF.

The chain employs TRBV19 and TRBJ1-1; the match to TRBD1 covers 8 bases. CDR3 length equals 14 residues. Germline values: CDR1 LNHDA, CDR2 SQIVND (reference sequence). V was pared by 5 bases and J by 1 base, with 3 bases of the junction left unmatched. The DNA for the CDR3 is TGTGCCAGTAGTCTCGGGACAGGGAACACTGAAGCTTTCTTT. Translating gives CASSLGTGNTEAFF.

The chain uses TRBV7-2 and TRBJ1-3; D might be TRBD1 (5 bases). Trimming cost V 3 bases and J 2 bases, with 5 bases left between them. This CDR3 has 13 amino acids. Germline lookup yields CDR1 SGHTA and CDR2 FQGNSA. DNA for the CDR3: TGTGCCAGCAGCTTGACAGCTGGAAACACCATATATTTT. Translating gives CASSLTAGNTIYF.

This clone is a singleton in its sample. V and J are TRBV3-1 (or the pseudogene TRBV3-2) and TRBJ2-3; 9 positions agree with TRBD1. The CDR3 is 16 amino acids. From germline, CDR1 is LGHDT and CDR2 YNNKEL (reference sequence). V shed 4 bases, J shed 2 bases, and the junction held 7 bases outside the gene matches. Written as DNA, the CDR3 is TGTGCCAGCAGCCGGAAGACAGGGGGTGCCACAGATACGCAGTATTTT. Its translation is CASSRKTGGATDTQYF.

The chain employs TRBV6-5 and TRBJ1-2; D remains ambiguous. CDR1 is MNHEY, CDR2 SVGAGI, per germline. The CDR3 loop spans 10 amino acids. Trimming removed 8 bases at V and 8 bases at J, with 9 bases between. The CDR3 loop reads CASYGGGYTF. The CDR3 coding sequence is TGTGCCAGCTACGGAGGGGGCTACACCTTC.

This chain uses TRBV30 with TRBJ1-3; weak D call: TRBD1 (6 bases). Trimming cost V 4 bases and J 0 bases, with 10 bases left between them. In germline, CDR1 is GTSNPN, CDR2 SVGIG (reference sequence). CDR3 length: 14 residues. CDR3: CAWNGQSSGNTIYF. CDR3 nucleotide sequence: TGTGCCTGGAACGGACAGAGCTCTGGAAACACCATATATTTT.